The TCR beta chain under discussion was sequenced for a study of control samples from healthy donors and cancer patients. V lost 4 bases and J lost 0; bases outside the gene matches: 6. The CDR3 has 16 residues. In germline, CDR1 is SGHRS, CDR2 YFSETQ. TCRdb's copy holds only in-frame clones and misses some; the assay was immunoSEQ multiplex PCR. The sample contains roughly 170,000 clones, approximately 92% of which appear only once. The sequenced sample consisted of blood. The clonotype originates from a man aged 18 to 30 in good health. The J gene is TRBJ1-3, the V gene TRBV5-1, with TRBD1 matching over 8 bases. The CDR3 sequence: CASSVQGASSGNTIYF. The CDR3 region has the DNA TGCGCCAGCAGCGTCCAGGGGGCCTCCTCTGGAAACACCATATATTTT.